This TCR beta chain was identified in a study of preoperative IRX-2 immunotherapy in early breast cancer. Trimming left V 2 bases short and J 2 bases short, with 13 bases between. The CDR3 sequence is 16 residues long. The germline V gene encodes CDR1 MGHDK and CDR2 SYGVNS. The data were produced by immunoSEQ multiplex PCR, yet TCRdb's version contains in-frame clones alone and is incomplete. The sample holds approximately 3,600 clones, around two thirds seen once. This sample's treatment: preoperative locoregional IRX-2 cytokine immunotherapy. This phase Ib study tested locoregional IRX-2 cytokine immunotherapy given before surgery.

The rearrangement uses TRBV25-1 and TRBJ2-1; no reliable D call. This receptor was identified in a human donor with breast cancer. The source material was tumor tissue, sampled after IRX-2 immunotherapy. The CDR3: CASSEPGSPAYNEQFF. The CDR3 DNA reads TGTGCCAGCAGTGAACCCGGGTCCCCTGCCTACAATGAGCAGTTCTTC.